This record covers a single T cell receptor (beta chain). Its antigen is as yet unknown. The data were obtained in a study of T cells after yellow fever vaccination. Points from the study as a whole: Most clones from primary vaccination were detected again post-booster (roughly 96% CD4, 88% CD8). CD4 and CD8 compartments shared a small share of clonotypes. The study noted that FACS-sorted repertoires could contain abundant clonotypes contaminating from the bulk population.

TCR cDNA was made by 5'RACE template switching, adding a universal primer site and UMIs. Each CDR3 protein is one row after TCRdb ran MiXCR on the 5' RACE reads. The table shows 70,000 or so distinct CDR3 sequences, with under 6.5% occurring only once. This sample comprised CD4+ T cells sorted from PBMCs, obtained more than 13 days after the first yellow fever vaccination. This clonotype was sampled from a young man who received the YFV17D yellow fever vaccine.

DNA for the CDR3: TGTGCCAGCAGCACCCCCTCGAAGCAGTACGTC. It translates to CASSTPSKQYV. The V and J genes are TRBV7-4 and TRBJ2-7; no clear D gene. Germline V lookup: CDR1 SGHVT, CDR2 SQSDAQ. The CDR3 totals 11 residues. V lost 5 bases, J lost 8 bases, and 10 bases lay in between.